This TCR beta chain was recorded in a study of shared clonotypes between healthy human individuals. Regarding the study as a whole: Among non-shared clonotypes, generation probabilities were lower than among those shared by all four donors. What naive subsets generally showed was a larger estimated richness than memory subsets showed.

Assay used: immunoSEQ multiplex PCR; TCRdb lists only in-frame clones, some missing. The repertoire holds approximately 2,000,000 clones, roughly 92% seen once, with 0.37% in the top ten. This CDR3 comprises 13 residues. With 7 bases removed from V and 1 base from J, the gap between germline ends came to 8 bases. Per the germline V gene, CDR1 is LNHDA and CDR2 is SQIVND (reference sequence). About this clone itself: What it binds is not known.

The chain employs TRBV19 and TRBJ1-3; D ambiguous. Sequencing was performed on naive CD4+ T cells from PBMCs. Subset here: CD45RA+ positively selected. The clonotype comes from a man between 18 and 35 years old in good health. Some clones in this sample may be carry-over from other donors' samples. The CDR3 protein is CASNVRSGNTIYF. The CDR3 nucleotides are TGTGCCAGTAACGTCAGATCTGGAAACACCATATATTTT.